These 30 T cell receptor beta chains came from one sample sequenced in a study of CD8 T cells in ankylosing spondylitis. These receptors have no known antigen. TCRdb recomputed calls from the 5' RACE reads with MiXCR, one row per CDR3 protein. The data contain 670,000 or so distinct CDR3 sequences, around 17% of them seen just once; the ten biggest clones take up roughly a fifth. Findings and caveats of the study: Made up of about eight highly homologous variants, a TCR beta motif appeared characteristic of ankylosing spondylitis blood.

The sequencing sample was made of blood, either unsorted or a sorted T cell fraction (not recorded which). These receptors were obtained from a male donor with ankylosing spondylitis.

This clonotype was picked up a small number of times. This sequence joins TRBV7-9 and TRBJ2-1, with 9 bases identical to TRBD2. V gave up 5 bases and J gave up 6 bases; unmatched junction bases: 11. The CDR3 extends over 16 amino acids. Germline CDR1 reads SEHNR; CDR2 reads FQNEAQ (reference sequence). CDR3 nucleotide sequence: TGTGCCAGCAGCCCCGGTCGGCGGGAGGGTGTCAATGAGCAGTTCTTC. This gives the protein CASSPGRREGVNEQFF.

The CDR3 loop reads CASSQDVAGVGETQYF. In DNA form, the CDR3 reads TGCGCCAGCAGCCAAGATGTCGCGGGGGTGGGTGAGACCCAGTACTTC. The rearrangement uses TRBV4-1 and TRBJ2-5; 7 bases line up with TRBD2. The V gene end was trimmed by 0 bases and the J gene end by 5 bases; junction bases not matched to a gene: 9. Germline CDR1 reads MGHRA; CDR2 reads YSYEKL. The CDR3 has 16 amino acids.

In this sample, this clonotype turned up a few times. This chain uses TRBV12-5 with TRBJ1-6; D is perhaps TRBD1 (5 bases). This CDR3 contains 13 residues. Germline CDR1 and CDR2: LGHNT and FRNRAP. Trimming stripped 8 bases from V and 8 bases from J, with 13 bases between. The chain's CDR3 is CASRGRDDSPLHF. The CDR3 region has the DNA TGTGCTAGTCGGGGGAGGGATGATTCACCCCTCCACTTT. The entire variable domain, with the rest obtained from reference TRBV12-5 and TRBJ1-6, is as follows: DARVTQTPRHKVTEMGQEVTMRCQPILGHNTVFWYRQTMMQGLELLAYFRNRAPLDDSGMPKDRFSAEMPDATLATLKIQPSEPRDSAVYFCASRGRDDSPLHFGNGTRLTVT.

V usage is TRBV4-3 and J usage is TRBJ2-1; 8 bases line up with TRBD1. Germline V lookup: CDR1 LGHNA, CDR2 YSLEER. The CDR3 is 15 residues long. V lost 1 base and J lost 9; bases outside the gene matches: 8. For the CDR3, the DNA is TGCGCCAGCAGCCAAGGGACAGGGACGTTGTCTGAGCAGTTCTTC. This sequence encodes CASSQGTGTLSEQFF.

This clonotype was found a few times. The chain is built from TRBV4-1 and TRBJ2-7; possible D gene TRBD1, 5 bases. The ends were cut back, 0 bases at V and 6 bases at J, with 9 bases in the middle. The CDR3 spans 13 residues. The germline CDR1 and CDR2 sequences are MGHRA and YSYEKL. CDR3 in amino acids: CASSQEVRGEQYF. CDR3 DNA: TGCGCCAGCAGCCAAGAAGTAAGGGGCGAGCAGTACTTC.

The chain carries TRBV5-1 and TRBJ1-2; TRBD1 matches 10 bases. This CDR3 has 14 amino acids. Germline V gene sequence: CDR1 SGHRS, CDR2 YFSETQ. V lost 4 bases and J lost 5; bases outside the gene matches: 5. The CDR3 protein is CASSRDRGLYGYTF. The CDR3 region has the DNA TGCGCCAGCAGCCGTGACAGGGGGCTTTATGGCTACACCTTC.

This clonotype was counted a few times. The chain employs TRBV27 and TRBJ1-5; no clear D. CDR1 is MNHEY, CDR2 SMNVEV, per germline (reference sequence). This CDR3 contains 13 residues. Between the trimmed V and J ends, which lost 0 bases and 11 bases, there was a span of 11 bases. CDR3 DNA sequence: TGTGCCAGCAGTTTATCGGGTGGGGTAGCCCAGCATTTT. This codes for CASSLSGGVAQHF.

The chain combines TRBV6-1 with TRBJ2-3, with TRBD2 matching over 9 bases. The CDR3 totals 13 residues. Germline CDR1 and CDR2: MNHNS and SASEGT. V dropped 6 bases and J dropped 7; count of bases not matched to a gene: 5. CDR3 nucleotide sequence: TGTGCCAGCAGGCGGGAGGGCCGGAATACGCAGTATTTT. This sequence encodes CASRREGRNTQYF.

CDR3 bases: TGCAGTGCAAGCCTCCCCCGGAAGGGTTACAATGAGCAGTTCTTC. Translated: CSASLPRKGYNEQFF. This chain uses TRBV20-1 with TRBJ2-1; D is uncertain. Germline CDR1 DFQATT, CDR2 SNEGSKA (reference sequence). The CDR3 length is 15 residues. V gave up 6 bases and J gave up 4 bases, with 19 bases separating them.

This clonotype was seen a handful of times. The CDR3 coding sequence is TGTGCCAGCAGCGCCCCCACAGGGAATGAGCAGTTCTTC. Protein product: CASSAPTGNEQFF. This chain joins TRBV7-9 and TRBJ2-1; D might be TRBD1 (6 bases). The CDR3 length is 13 residues. V was trimmed by 5 bases and J by 7 bases, leaving 12 bases between them. Germline CDR1 and CDR2: SEHNR and FQNEAQ (reference sequence).

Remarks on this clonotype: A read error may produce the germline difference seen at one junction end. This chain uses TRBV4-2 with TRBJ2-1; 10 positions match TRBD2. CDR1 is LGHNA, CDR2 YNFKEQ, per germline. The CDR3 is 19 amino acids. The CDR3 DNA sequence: TGTGCCAGCAGCCGCCGCTCTGGGACTAGCGAACCCTCCGACAATGAGCAGTTCTTC. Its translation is CASSRRSGTSEPSDNEQFF.

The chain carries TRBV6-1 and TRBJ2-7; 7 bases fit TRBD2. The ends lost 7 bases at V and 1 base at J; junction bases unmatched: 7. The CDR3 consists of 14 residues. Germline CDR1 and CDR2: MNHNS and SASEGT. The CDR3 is CASTPGGWSYEQYF. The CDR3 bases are TGTGCCAGCACTCCCGGGGGGTGGTCCTACGAGCAGTACTTC.

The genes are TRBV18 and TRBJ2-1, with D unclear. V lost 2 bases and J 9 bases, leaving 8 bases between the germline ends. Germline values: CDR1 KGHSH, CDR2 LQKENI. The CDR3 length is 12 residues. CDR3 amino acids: CASSPERREQFF. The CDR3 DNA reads TGTGCCAGCTCACCAGAAAGGCGTGAGCAGTTCTTC.

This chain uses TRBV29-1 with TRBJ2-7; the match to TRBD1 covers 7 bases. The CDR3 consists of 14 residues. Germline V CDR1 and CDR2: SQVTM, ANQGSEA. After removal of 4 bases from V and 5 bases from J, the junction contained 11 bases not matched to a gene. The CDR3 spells CSVGTGSKGDEQYF. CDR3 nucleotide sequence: TGCAGCGTTGGGACAGGCTCGAAGGGGGACGAGCAGTACTTC.

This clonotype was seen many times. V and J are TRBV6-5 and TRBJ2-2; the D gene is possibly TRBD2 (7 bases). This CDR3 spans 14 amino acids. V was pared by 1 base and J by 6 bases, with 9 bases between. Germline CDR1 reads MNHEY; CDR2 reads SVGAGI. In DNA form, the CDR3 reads TGTGCCAGCAGTTACTACGGGGGGCCCGGGGAGCTGTTTTTT. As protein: CASSYYGGPGELFF.

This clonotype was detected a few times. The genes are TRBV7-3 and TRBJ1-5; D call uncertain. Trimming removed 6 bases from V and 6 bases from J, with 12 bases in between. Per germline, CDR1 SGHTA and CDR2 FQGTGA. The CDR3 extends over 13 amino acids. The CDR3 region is CASSIPCLQPQHF. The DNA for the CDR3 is TGTGCCAGCAGTATCCCCTGTCTTCAGCCCCAGCATTTT.

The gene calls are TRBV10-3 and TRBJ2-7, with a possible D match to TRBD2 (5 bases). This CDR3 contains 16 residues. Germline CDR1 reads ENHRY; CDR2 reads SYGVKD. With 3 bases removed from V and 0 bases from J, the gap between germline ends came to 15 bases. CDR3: CAISDSDYPSSYEQYF. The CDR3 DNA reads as TGTGCCATCAGTGACTCCGACTACCCGAGCTCCTACGAGCAGTACTTC.

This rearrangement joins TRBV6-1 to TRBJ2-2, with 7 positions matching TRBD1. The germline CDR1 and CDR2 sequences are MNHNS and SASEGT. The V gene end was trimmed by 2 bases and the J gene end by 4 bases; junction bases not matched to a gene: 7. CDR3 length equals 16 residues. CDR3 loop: CASSERGGSATGELFF. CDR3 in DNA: TGTGCCAGCAGTGAACGAGGGGGCTCGGCCACCGGGGAGCTGTTTTTT.

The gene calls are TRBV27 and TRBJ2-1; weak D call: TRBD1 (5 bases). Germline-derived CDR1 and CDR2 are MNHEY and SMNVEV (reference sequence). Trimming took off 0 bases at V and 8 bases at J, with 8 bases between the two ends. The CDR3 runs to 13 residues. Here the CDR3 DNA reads TGTGCCAGCAGTTTATCGAAGGGGTATGAGCAGTTCTTC. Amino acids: CASSLSKGYEQFF.

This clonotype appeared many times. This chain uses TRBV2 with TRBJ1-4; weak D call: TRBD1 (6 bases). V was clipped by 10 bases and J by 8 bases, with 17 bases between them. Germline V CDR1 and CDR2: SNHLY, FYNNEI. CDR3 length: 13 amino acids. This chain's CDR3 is CATGARGREKLFF. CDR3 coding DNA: TGTGCCACCGGCGCCAGGGGACGAGAAAAACTGTTTTTT.

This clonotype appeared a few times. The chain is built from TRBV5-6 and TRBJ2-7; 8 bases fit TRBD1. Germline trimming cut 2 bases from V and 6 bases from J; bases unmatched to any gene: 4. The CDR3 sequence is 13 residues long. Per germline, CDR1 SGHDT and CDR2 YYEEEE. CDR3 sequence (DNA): TGTGCCAGCAGCTTTTTCGACAGGGGCGAGCAGTACTTC. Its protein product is CASSFFDRGEQYF.

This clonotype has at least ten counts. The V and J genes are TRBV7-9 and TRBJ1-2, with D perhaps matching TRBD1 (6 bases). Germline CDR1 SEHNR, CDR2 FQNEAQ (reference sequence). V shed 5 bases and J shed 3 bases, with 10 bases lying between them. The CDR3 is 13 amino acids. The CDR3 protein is CASSRQVDYGYTF. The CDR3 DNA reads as TGTGCCAGCAGCCGACAGGTAGACTATGGCTACACCTTC.

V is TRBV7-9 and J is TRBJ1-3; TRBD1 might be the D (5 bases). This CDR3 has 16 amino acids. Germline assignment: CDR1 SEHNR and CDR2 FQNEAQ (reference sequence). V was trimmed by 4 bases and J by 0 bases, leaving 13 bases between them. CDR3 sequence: CASSSQTALSGNTIYF. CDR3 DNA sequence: TGTGCCAGCAGCTCCCAGACAGCGCTCTCTGGAAACACCATATATTTT.

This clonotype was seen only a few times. In DNA, the CDR3 is TGCAGTGCTAGGGGGACTAGCGGGAGGGCAGATACGCAGTATTTT. Protein product: CSARGTSGRADTQYF. The gene calls are TRBV20-1 and TRBJ2-3, with 16 bases aligning to TRBD2. The V segment lost 3 bases and the J segment 4 bases; nucleotides outside the gene matches: 1. Germline-derived CDR1 and CDR2 are DFQATT and SNEGSKA (reference sequence). The CDR3 spans 15 residues.

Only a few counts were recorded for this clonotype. The CDR3 protein is CASSLGPATNTGELFF. As DNA, the CDR3 is TGTGCCAGCAGTTTAGGCCCAGCTACGAACACCGGGGAGCTGTTTTTT. J is TRBJ2-2 and V is TRBV12-3 or TRBV12-4; no clear D gene. This CDR3 contains 16 residues. V lost 1 base and J 0 bases, leaving 9 bases between the germline ends.

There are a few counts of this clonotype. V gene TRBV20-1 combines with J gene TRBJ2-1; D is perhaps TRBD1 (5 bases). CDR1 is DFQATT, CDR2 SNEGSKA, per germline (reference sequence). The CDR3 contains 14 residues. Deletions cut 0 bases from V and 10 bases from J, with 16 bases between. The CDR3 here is CSAREGQGRREQFF. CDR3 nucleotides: TGCAGTGCTAGAGAGGGGCAGGGTCGGAGAGAGCAGTTCTTC.

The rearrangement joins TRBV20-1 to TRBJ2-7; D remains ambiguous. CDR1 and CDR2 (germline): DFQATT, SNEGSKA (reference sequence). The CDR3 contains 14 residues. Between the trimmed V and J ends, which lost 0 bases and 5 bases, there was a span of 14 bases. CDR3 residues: CSAREVPVADEQYF. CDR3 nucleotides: TGCAGTGCTAGAGAAGTCCCAGTCGCCGACGAGCAGTACTTC.

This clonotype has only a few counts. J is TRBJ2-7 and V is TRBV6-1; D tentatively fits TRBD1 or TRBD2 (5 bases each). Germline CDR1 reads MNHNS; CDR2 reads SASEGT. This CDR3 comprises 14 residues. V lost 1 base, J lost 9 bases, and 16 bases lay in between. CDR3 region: CASSEDVGPGRQYF. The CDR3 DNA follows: TGTGCCAGCAGTGAAGACGTGGGTCCGGGACGGCAGTACTTC.

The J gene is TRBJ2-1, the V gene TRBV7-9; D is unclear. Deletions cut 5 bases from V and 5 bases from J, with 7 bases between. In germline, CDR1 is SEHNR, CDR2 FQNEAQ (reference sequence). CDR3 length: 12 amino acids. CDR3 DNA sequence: TGTGCCAGCAGCACCGAAAACAATGAGCAGTTCTTC. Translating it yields CASSTENNEQFF.

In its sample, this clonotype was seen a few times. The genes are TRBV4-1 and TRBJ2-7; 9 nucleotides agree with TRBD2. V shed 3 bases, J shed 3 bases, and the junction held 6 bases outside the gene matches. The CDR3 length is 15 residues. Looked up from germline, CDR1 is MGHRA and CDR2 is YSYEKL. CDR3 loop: CASSHLAGKGYEQYF. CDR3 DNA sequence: TGCGCCAGCAGCCATCTAGCGGGGAAGGGCTACGAGCAGTACTTC.